The entry below describes one T cell receptor beta chain. Its target is unknown. This sample is part of a study of T cell repertoires in cytomegalovirus infection. Whole-study results and caveats: Ex vivo, HLA-C-restricted CMV-specific TCR beta clonotypes prevailed over the rest of the response.

CDR3 size: 14 residues. With 2 bases removed from V and 0 bases from J, the gap between germline ends came to 5 bases. TCRdb re-derived calls from the reads in MiXCR, one entry per CDR3 protein. The sample holds approximately 500,000 distinct CDR3 sequences, about 25% seen once. The receptor's source is a human donor in good health (CMV status not recorded). Some clones in this sample may be carry-over from other donors' samples. The J gene is TRBJ1-5, the V gene TRBV12-3 or TRBV12-4; no reliable D call. Specimen: PBMCs. CDR3 loop: CASSLWDSNQPQHF. The CDR3 DNA sequence: TGTGCCAGCAGTTTATGGGATAGCAATCAGCCCCAGCATTTT.